A single sample is the source of the 26 T cell receptor beta chains below, sequenced in a study of blood T cell repertoires in COVID-19. The table came from immunoSEQ multiplex PCR; TCRdb's copy has only in-frame clones and leaves some out. The table shows tens of thousands of clones, with 79% occurring only once. The sequencing sample was made of peripheral blood. Every receptor here comes from a man in his 60s with acute or convalescent COVID-19.

V is TRBV7-9 and J is TRBJ1-4, with D possibly being TRBD1 (6 bases). The CDR3 contains 14 residues. V was cut by 3 bases and J by 5 bases, with 10 bases left in between. Germline V CDR1 and CDR2: SEHNR, FQNEAQ (reference sequence). CDR3: CASSLGGGNEKLFF. In nucleotides, the CDR3 is TGTGCCAGCAGCTTGGGAGGGGGAAATGAAAAACTGTTTTTT.

The chain joins TRBV19 to TRBJ1-2, with 10 bases fitting TRBD1. The germline V gene encodes CDR1 LNHDA and CDR2 SQIVND (reference sequence). Unmatched junction bases numbered 9, after V lost 9 bases and J lost 2 bases. The CDR3 runs 15 residues. The CDR3 protein is CASRPGTGANYGYTF. The CDR3 DNA reads as TGTGCCAGCAGACCCGGGACAGGGGCAAACTATGGCTACACCTTC.

This clone was counted only a few times. This chain links TRBV18 with TRBJ1-5; D call uncertain. Germline V gene sequence: CDR1 KGHSH, CDR2 LQKENI. CDR3 length: 17 amino acids. Trimming left V 2 bases short and J 0 bases short, with 14 bases between. CDR3: CASSPSLDLSSNQPQHF. The CDR3 DNA sequence: TGTGCCAGCTCACCATCTTTAGATCTGAGTAGCAATCAGCCCCAGCATTTT.

The rearrangement uses TRBV9 and TRBJ1-3; 9 bases are shared with TRBD1. V lost 3 bases to trimming and J lost 1 base; unmatched junction nucleotides: 2. Germline CDR1 and CDR2: SGDLS and YYNGEE. The CDR3 runs to 15 residues. In nucleotides, the CDR3 is TGTGCCAGCAGCGCACAGGGGGCATCTGGAAACACCATATATTTT. It encodes CASSAQGASGNTIYF. Variable domain in full (rest from reference TRBV9 and TRBJ1-3): DSGVTQTPKHLITATGQRVTLRCSPRSGDLSVYWYQQSLDQGLQFLIQYYNGEERAKGNILERFSAQQFPDLHSELNLSSLELGDSALYFCASSAQGASGNTIYFGEGSWLTVV.

A few counts support this clone. This sample also contains other DNA sequences that code for the same CDR3. The chain uses TRBV5-1 and TRBJ1-5; D ambiguous. Trimming removed 0 bases at V and 3 bases at J, with 7 bases between. Germline V gene lookup returns CDR1 SGHRS and CDR2 YFSETQ. The CDR3 spans 14 residues. CDR3 amino acids: CASSLGTVNQPQHF. As DNA, the CDR3 is TGCGCCAGCAGCTTGGGTACAGTCAATCAGCCCCAGCATTTT.

This clone has only one observation. The chain carries TRBV12-3 or TRBV12-4 and TRBJ1-2, with D tentatively TRBD1 (6 bases). The CDR3 has 12 amino acids. The germline V and J ends were trimmed by 6 bases and 4 bases, with 9 bases remaining between them. CDR3 sequence: CASSRQAYGYTF. DNA for the CDR3: TGTGCCAGCAGCCGACAGGCCTATGGCTACACCTTC.

This clone has more than one count but fewer than ten. The chain joins TRBV18 to TRBJ1-5; 9 nucleotides match TRBD1. The CDR3 contains 14 residues. V shed 4 bases and J 7 bases; nucleotides not matched to a gene: 5. The germline gives CDR1 KGHSH, CDR2 LQKENI. The CDR3 DNA reads TGTGCCAGCTCACAGGACAGGGGTGGACAGCCCCAGCATTTT. Translated: CASSQDRGGQPQHF. Together with reference TRBV18 and TRBJ1-5, the CDR3 gives the full variable domain: NAGVMQNPRHLVRRRGQEARLRCSPMKGHSHVYWYRQLPEEGLKFMVYLQKENIIDESGMPKERFSAEFPKEGPSILRIQQVVRGDSAAYFCASSQDRGGQPQHFGDGTRLSIL.

The chain recombines TRBV12-5 with TRBJ2-7; D perhaps matches TRBD2 (5 bases). From germline, CDR1 is LGHNT and CDR2 FRNRAP. V was cut by 5 bases and J by 6 bases, with 17 bases left in between. The CDR3 covers 14 residues. CDR3 in amino acids: CASGAGPGWGEQYF. The CDR3 DNA is TGTGCTAGTGGTGCGGGCCCTGGTTGGGGCGAGCAGTACTTC.

V usage is TRBV7-2 and J usage is TRBJ2-7; 7 nucleotides line up with TRBD2. Germline loops: CDR1 SGHTA, CDR2 FQGNSA. Trimming cost V 5 bases and J 7 bases; bases outside gene matches: 11. The CDR3 length is 14 residues. CDR3 DNA sequence: TGTGCCAGCAGCAACCCCTCACGGGGAGGGGAGCAGTACTTC. This translates into CASSNPSRGGEQYF.

The chain carries TRBV5-1 and TRBJ1-2; TRBD1 agrees at 10 bases. This CDR3 is 15 amino acids long. J gave up 1 base and V 4 bases, and 4 bases lay outside the gene matches. CDR1 and CDR2 (germline): SGHRS, YFSETQ. The CDR3 DNA reads as TGCGCCAGCAGCGAGACAGGGGGCAGTAACTATGGCTACACCTTC. Translating it yields CASSETGGSNYGYTF.

The chain carries TRBV6-5 and TRBJ1-5; D is uncertain. Germline V gives CDR1 MNHEY, CDR2 SVGAGI. V shed 2 bases and J shed 7 bases, with 12 bases lying between them. The CDR3 loop spans 14 amino acids. CDR3 coding DNA: TGTGCCAGCAGTTACAATGGAGCGGGACAGCCCCAGCATTTT. Its translation is CASSYNGAGQPQHF.

The chain links TRBV4-1 to TRBJ2-7; possible D gene TRBD2, 6 bases. The CDR3 is 15 amino acids. Germline V gene data show CDR1 as MGHRA and CDR2 as YSYEKL. The V end lost 1 base, the J end lost 4 bases, and 14 bases lay between the germline ends. The chain's CDR3 is CASSQAGGAFYEQYF. The CDR3 region has the DNA TGCGCCAGCAGCCAAGCCGGCGGGGCCTTTTACGAGCAGTACTTC.

This chain uses TRBV29-1 with TRBJ2-7; 8 nucleotides line up with TRBD1. CDR1 is SQVTM, CDR2 ANQGSEA, per germline. The CDR3 spans 14 residues. Trimming cost V 5 bases and J 3 bases; bases outside gene matches: 9. CDR3 in amino acids: CSVLGTGRDYEQYF. For the CDR3, the DNA is TGCAGCGTTTTGGGGACAGGCCGAGACTACGAGCAGTACTTC.

In its sample, this clone was seen a few times. The chain has TRBV19 and TRBJ1-4, with TRBD1 as a possible D gene (5 bases). Germline loops: CDR1 LNHDA, CDR2 SQIVND (reference sequence). The CDR3 consists of 13 residues. V was trimmed by 5 bases and J by 8 bases, leaving 12 bases between them. This CDR3 is CASSGRAGEKLFF. CDR3 sequence (DNA): TGTGCCAGTAGTGGGAGGGCAGGGGAAAAACTGTTTTTT.

V usage is TRBV6-5 and J usage is TRBJ1-2, with D perhaps TRBD1 (6 bases). Between the trimmed V and J ends, which lost 5 bases and 11 bases, there was a span of 12 bases. The germline V gene has CDR1 MNHEY and CDR2 SVGAGI. The CDR3 totals 11 residues. CDR3 DNA sequence: TGTGCCAGCAGTAGAGGGGGGGCATACACCTTC. This sequence encodes CASSRGGAYTF.

V usage is TRBV12-3 or TRBV12-4 and J usage is TRBJ1-2; D unclear. V gave up 3 bases and J gave up 7 bases, with 12 bases separating them. The CDR3 runs to 13 residues. CDR3 bases: TGTGCCAGCAGTTTTGGCAGACTGGGTGGCTACACCTTC. As protein: CASSFGRLGGYTF.

This chain uses TRBV18 with TRBJ2-7; 13 bases match TRBD2. This CDR3 comprises 14 residues. The junction had 4 bases not matched to a gene; V was cut back by 4 bases and J by 7 bases. Germline assignment: CDR1 KGHSH and CDR2 LQKENI. DNA for the CDR3: TGTGCCAGCTCACGACTAGCGGGGGGTGCGGAGCAGTACTTC. This translates into CASSRLAGGAEQYF.

This chain joins TRBV24-1 and TRBJ2-3; a possible D gene is TRBD2 (6 bases). This CDR3 is 16 amino acids long. V lost 4 bases and J lost 4, with 17 bases in between. Germline V lookup: CDR1 KGHDR, CDR2 SFDVKD. In nucleotides, the CDR3 is TGTGCCACCAGTGACTCTTCTCAGCCTAGCGCAGATACGCAGTATTTT. It yields the protein CATSDSSQPSADTQYF.

The chain uses TRBV28 and TRBJ2-1, with 11 bases matching TRBD2. Germline V lookup: CDR1 MDHEN, CDR2 SYDVKM. CDR3 length equals 16 residues. The ends lost 4 bases at V and 6 bases at J; junction bases unmatched: 8. The CDR3 DNA reads TGTGCCAGCAGTTCAGTAGCGGGGGGGCCAATCAATGAGCAGTTCTTC. Translated: CASSSVAGGPINEQFF. Based on the CDR3 plus reference TRBV28 and TRBJ2-1, the full variable domain is DVKVTQSSRYLVKRTGEKVFLECVQDMDHENMFWYRQDPGLGLRLIYFSYDVKMKEKGDIPEGYSVSREKKERFSLILESASTNQTSMYLCASSSVAGGPINEQFFGPGTRLTVL.

The chain couples TRBV6-4 to TRBJ1-1, with a possible D match to TRBD1 (6 bases). The germline V gene encodes CDR1 MRHNA and CDR2 SNTAGT. The CDR3 covers 14 residues. With 5 bases removed from V and 0 bases from J, the gap between germline ends came to 10 bases. The CDR3 nucleotides are TGTGCCAGCAGTCCTGGGGGCGTGAACACTGAAGCTTTCTTT. Amino acid sequence: CASSPGGVNTEAFF.

The V call is TRBV10-3, the J call TRBJ2-2; 9 positions match TRBD2. Germline V lookup: CDR1 ENHRY, CDR2 SYGVKD. The CDR3 sequence is 16 residues long. V lost 11 bases to trimming and J lost 1 base; unmatched junction nucleotides: 11. The CDR3 bases are TGTGCCTCCCAGCCCGGGACTAGCAAGAACACCGGGGAGCTGTTTTTT. Translation: CASQPGTSKNTGELFF.

The chain couples TRBV5-4 to TRBJ2-1; tentative D call: TRBD1 (5 bases). This CDR3 comprises 15 residues. V was cut by 4 bases and J by 4 bases, with 15 bases left in between. The V gene's germline CDR1 is SGHNT and CDR2 YYREEE (reference sequence). DNA for the CDR3: TGTGCCAGCAGCCCGGACACGCGAGTGTACAATGAGCAGTTCTTC. As protein: CASSPDTRVYNEQFF.

The rearrangement links TRBV24-1 to TRBJ2-3; TRBD1 matches at 10 bases. V lost 4 bases, J lost 2 bases, and 5 bases stayed unmatched. The CDR3 totals 16 residues. CDR1 and CDR2 from the germline V gene are KGHDR and SFDVKD. CDR3 protein: CATSDPGTGATDTQYF. The CDR3 DNA follows: TGTGCCACCAGTGACCCCGGGACAGGGGCCACAGATACGCAGTATTTT.

The rearrangement joins TRBV12-3 or TRBV12-4 to TRBJ2-1, with D possibly being TRBD2 (5 bases). CDR3 size: 11 residues. V lost 2 bases and J 11 bases, leaving 7 bases between the germline ends. The CDR3, as DNA: TGTGCCAGCAGTTTAAGCGGTAAGCAGTTCTTC. Residues: CASSLSGKQFF.

The chain has TRBV7-3 and TRBJ2-3; 10 nucleotides line up with TRBD2. This CDR3 contains 14 residues. Unmatched junction bases numbered 5, after V lost 5 bases and J lost 6 bases. The germline CDR1 and CDR2 sequences are SGHTA and FQGTGA. The CDR3 reads CASSPERGGDTQYF. The CDR3 bases are TGTGCCAGCAGCCCCGAGCGGGGGGGCGATACGCAGTATTTT.

This chain connects TRBV10-3 to TRBJ1-1; D call uncertain. CDR1 is ENHRY and CDR2 is SYGVKD in the germline V gene. V was trimmed by 3 bases and J by 10 bases, leaving 12 bases between them. The CDR3 spans 12 residues. The CDR3 DNA reads TGTGCCATCAGTGAATCTTGGAGCGGAGCTTTCTTT. Translating gives CAISESWSGAFF.